This TCR beta chain was recorded in a study of chemoradiotherapy in HPV16-positive cancers. In the study overall: Functional T-cell assays on a couple of HPV16-positive patients' cells defined candidate HPV-specific clones and common TCR motifs.

The table came from immunoSEQ multiplex PCR; TCRdb's copy has only in-frame clones and leaves some out. The data hold over 14,000 clones, with approximately 84% observed a single time. Details on this clone: Its cognate antigen is unknown.

General observations from the study: Non-HPV-specific T cells did not expand in tumors during treatment, whereas candidate HPV-specific clones and E7-related motifs did. Only two HPV16-positive patients supplied the functional HPV-specificity definition.

CDR3 size: 11 residues. Germline CDR1 reads SGHDN; CDR2 reads FVKESK. Trimming removed 3 bases at V and 7 bases at J, with 6 bases between. This sample was taken from a patient who underwent chemoradiotherapy. The rearrangement uses TRBV14 and TRBJ1-1; no definite D call. This clonotype was sampled from a human donor with HPV-associated anogenital cancer. The CDR3 DNA reads TGTGCCAGCAGCCATTGGAATGAAGCTTTCTTT. Its protein is CASSHWNEAFF.